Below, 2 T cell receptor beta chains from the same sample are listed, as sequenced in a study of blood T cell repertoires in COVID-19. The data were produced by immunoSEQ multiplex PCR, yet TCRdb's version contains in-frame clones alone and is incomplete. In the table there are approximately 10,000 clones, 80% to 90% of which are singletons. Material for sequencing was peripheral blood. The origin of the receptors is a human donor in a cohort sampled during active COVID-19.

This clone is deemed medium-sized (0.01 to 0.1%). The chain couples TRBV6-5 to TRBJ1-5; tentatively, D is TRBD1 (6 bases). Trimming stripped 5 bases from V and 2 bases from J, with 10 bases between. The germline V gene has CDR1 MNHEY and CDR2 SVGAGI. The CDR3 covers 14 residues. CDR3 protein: CASSHGGGNQPQHF. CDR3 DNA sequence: TGTGCCAGCAGTCATGGGGGCGGCAATCAGCCCCAGCATTTT.

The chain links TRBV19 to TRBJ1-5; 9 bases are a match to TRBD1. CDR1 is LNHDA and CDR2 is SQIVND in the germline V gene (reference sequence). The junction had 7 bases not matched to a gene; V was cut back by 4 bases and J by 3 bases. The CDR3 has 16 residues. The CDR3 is CASSTSGTGNNQPQHF. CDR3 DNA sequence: TGTGCCAGTAGTACCTCCGGGACAGGGAACAATCAGCCCCAGCATTTT. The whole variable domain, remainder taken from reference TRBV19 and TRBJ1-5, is DGGITQSPKYLFRKEGQNVTLSCEQNLNHDAMYWYRQDPGQGLRLIYYSQIVNDFQKGDIAEGYSVSREKKESFPLTVTSAQKNPTAFYLCASSTSGTGNNQPQHFGDGTRLSIL.